Shown below are 8 T cell receptor beta chains from a single sample sequenced in a study of blood T cell repertoires in COVID-19. Sequenced by immunoSEQ multiplex PCR; TCRdb stores in-frame clones only, minus some. The sample yields about 140,000 clones, about 88% seen once. The specimen was peripheral blood. Every receptor here comes from a human donor with COVID-19, enrolled during active disease. The donor label of this sample is uncertain.

The chain joins TRBV10-3 to TRBJ2-7; possibly TRBD2 for D (5 bases). V shed 5 bases and J shed 5 bases, with 19 bases lying between them. CDR1 ENHRY and CDR2 SYGVKD come from the germline V gene. The CDR3 loop spans 15 amino acids. The CDR3 spells CAISLERGSSDEQYF. As DNA, the CDR3 is TGTGCCATCAGTCTCGAACGGGGTTCCAGCGACGAGCAGTACTTC.

The chain couples TRBV12-5 to TRBJ1-5; 7 bases match TRBD1. The germline CDR1 and CDR2 sequences are LGHNT and FRNRAP. The CDR3 is 15 residues long. With V trimmed by 2 bases and J by 3 bases, 4 bases remained unmatched. CDR3 in DNA: TGTGCTAGTGGTTTGTGGCAGGGGGACAATCAGCCCCAGCATTTT. Translated: CASGLWQGDNQPQHF.

The table lists this clone with a count of one. The chain is built from TRBV11-2 and TRBJ2-2, with TRBD2 matching over 10 bases. The CDR3 extends over 16 amino acids. J gave up 3 bases and V 5 bases, and 6 bases lay outside the gene matches. CDR1 SGHAT and CDR2 FQNNGV come from the germline V gene. The CDR3 sequence: CASSPLAGVYTGELFF. The CDR3 bases are TGTGCCAGCAGCCCTCTAGCGGGAGTTTACACCGGGGAGCTGTTTTTT. The full variable domain, with the rest looked up from reference TRBV11-2 and TRBJ2-2, is EAGVAQSPRYKIIEKRQSVAFWCNPISGHATLYWYQQILGQGPKLLIQFQNNGVVDDSQLPKDRFSAERLKGVDSTLKIQPAKLEDSAVYLCASSPLAGVYTGELFFGEGSRLTVL.

V gene TRBV18 combines with J gene TRBJ2-2; D is uncertain. V lost 6 bases and J 1 base, leaving 9 bases between the germline ends. This CDR3 spans 14 amino acids. The germline V gene has CDR1 KGHSH and CDR2 LQKENI. In DNA, the CDR3 is TGTGCCAGCTCCCGCGGTCGGAACACCGGGGAGCTGTTTTTT. Encoded protein: CASSRGRNTGELFF.

This rearrangement joins TRBV4-1 to TRBJ1-4, with TRBD1 identical over 7 bases. The V segment lost 5 bases and the J segment 3 bases; nucleotides outside the gene matches: 15. Germline CDR1 reads MGHRA; CDR2 reads YSYEKL. The CDR3 is 18 amino acids. The CDR3 nucleotides are TGCGCCAGCAGCTCACGTGCGCCCGCCGGGACAGCTAATGAAAAACTGTTTTTT. As protein: CASSSRAPAGTANEKLFF.

This clone was detected only once. The chain employs TRBV9 and TRBJ2-3, with TRBD2 matching 11 bases. The CDR3 extends over 17 amino acids. With 4 bases clipped from V and 4 bases from J, the junction kept 11 bases outside the gene matches. Germline-derived CDR1 and CDR2 are SGDLS and YYNGEE. The DNA of the CDR3 is TGTGCCAGCAGCTCGACCTATCATAGCGGGGGGGCAGATACGCAGTATTTT. It codes for CASSSTYHSGGADTQYF. Combining the CDR3 with reference TRBV9 and TRBJ2-3 gives the whole variable domain DSGVTQTPKHLITATGQRVTLRCSPRSGDLSVYWYQQSLDQGLQFLIQYYNGEERAKGNILERFSAQQFPDLHSELNLSSLELGDSALYFCASSSTYHSGGADTQYFGPGTRLTVL.

This rearrangement joins TRBV6-6 to TRBJ2-7; 9 bases align to TRBD1. From germline, CDR1 is MNHNY and CDR2 SVGAGI (reference sequence). The CDR3 extends over 15 amino acids. J gave up 4 bases and V 4 bases, and 8 bases lay outside the gene matches. The CDR3 DNA is TGTGCCAGCAGTTCATCCGGGACAGGGATTTACGAGCAGTACTTC. As protein: CASSSSGTGIYEQYF.

V is TRBV19 and J is TRBJ1-4; D is uncertain. Germline values: CDR1 LNHDA, CDR2 SQIVND (reference sequence). This CDR3 is 15 amino acids long. Trimming cost V 0 bases and J 3 bases, with 8 bases left between them. The chain's CDR3 is CASSIEGASNEKLFF. The CDR3 DNA sequence: TGTGCCAGTAGTATAGAAGGAGCCTCTAATGAAAAACTGTTTTTT.